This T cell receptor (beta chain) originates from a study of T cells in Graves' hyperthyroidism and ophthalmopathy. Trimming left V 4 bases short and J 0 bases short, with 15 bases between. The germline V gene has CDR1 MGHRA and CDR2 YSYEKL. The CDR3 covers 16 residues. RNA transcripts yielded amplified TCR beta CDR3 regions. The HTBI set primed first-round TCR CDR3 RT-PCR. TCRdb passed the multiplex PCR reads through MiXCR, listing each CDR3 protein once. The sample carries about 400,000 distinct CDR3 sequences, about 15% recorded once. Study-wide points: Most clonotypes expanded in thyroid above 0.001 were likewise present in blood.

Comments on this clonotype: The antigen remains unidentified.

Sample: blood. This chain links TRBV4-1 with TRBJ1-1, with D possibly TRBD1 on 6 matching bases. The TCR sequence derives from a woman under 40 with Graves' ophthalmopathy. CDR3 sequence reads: CASSPPKTGLNTEAFF. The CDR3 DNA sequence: TGCGCCAGCAGCCCACCTAAAACAGGGTTGAACACTGAAGCTTTCTTT.